A few counts support the clone carrying this T cell receptor (beta chain). Antigen unknown. Populations obtained by sorting all exceeded 95% purity. The source of the sample is a study of beta chain features in type 1 diabetes. Findings of the study overall: Among all four CD4+ subsets, Type 1 diabetes patients had TCRB CDR3s that were moderately but significantly shorter.

From germline, CDR1 is SEHNR and CDR2 FQNEAQ (reference sequence). CDR3 length: 12 residues. Between the trimmed V and J ends, which lost 2 bases and 7 bases, there was a span of 9 bases. The investigators reverse transcribed all of the isolated RNA, so they sequenced expressed TCRB transcripts. Only in-frame clones appear in the TCRdb table, and some are missing; sequencing was by immunoSEQ multiplex PCR. The sample records under 300,000 clones, about 14% being singletons. The chain carries TRBV7-9 and TRBJ2-7; no firm D call. This receptor was obtained from a man under 40 with type 1 diabetes. The sequencing sample was made of naive CD4+ T cells from blood. The CDR3 here is CASSLNPLEQYF. For the CDR3, the DNA is TGTGCCAGCAGCTTAAATCCCCTAGAGCAGTACTTC.